The clone carrying this T cell receptor beta chain occurred many times. The target antigen is unknown. These data are taken from a study of identical twins. Findings and limits, study-wide: There were fewer insertions in abundant cord blood beta clonotypes, but memory repertoires showed no such pattern.

TCRdb called the 5' RACE reads again in MiXCR, with one record for every CDR3 protein. The sample holds roughly 240,000 distinct CDR3 sequences, approximately 7% seen once. This sample also belongs to another study, concerning yellow fever vaccine responses in identical twins.

The sequenced sample consisted of memory (CD45RO+) T cells sorted from blood. The TCR sequence derives from a woman in her late teens or twenties in good health.

The CDR3 protein is CASGFALDAFF. CDR3 DNA: TGTGCCAGCGGATTTGCACTAGACGCTTTCTTT. The V gene is TRBV7-8, the J gene TRBJ1-1; D gene ambiguous. V lost 8 bases and J 11 bases, leaving 15 bases between the germline ends. This CDR3 is built from 11 residues. Germline V gene data show CDR1 as SGHVS and CDR2 as FQNEAQ.